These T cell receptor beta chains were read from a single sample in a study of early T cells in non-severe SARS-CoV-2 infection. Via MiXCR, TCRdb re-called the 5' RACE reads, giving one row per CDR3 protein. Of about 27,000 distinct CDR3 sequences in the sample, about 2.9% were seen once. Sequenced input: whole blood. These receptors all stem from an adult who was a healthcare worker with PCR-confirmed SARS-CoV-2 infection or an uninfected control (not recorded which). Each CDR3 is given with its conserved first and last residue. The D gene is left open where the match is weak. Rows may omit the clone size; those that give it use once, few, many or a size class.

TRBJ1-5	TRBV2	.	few	CASSEGNQPQHF	TGTGCCAGCAGTGAGGGGAATCAGCCCCAGCATTTT
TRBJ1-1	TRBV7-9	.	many	CASSRGGTEAFF	TGTGCCAGCAGCAGGGGGGGCACTGAAGCTTTCTTT
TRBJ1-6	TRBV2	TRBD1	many	CASRPQGAVSPLHF	TGTGCCAGCAGGCCACAGGGGGCTGTTTCACCCCTCCACTTT
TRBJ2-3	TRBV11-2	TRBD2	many	CASSPRASGQSGHSDTQYF	TGTGCCAGCAGCCCCAGGGCTAGCGGGCAATCTGGACACTCAGATACGCAGTATTTT
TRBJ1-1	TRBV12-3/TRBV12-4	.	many	CASSLAGPNTEAFF	TGTGCCAGCAGTCTAGCAGGGCCGAACACTGAAGCTTTCTTT
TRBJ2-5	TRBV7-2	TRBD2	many	CASSSWTSGAQKETQYF	TGTGCCAGCAGCTCCTGGACTAGCGGGGCTCAGAAGGAGACCCAGTACTTC
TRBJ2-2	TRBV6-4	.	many	CASSPSGNLGELFF	TGTGCCAGCAGTCCGTCTGGGAACCTCGGGGAGCTGTTTTTT
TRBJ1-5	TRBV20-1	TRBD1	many	CSAVRDRVNGEPQHF	TGCAGTGCTGTCCGGGACAGGGTCAATGGGGAGCCCCAGCATTTT
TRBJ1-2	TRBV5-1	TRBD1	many	CASSLVETGVEGYTF	TGCGCCAGCAGCTTGGTTGAGACAGGGGTTGAAGGCTACACCTTC
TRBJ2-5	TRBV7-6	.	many	CASSTRGRETQYF	TGTGCCAGCAGCACTAGGGGTCGAGAGACCCAGTACTTC
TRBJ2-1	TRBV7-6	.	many	CASSHEIKYEQFF	TGTGCCAGCAGCCACGAAATCAAATATGAGCAGTTCTTC
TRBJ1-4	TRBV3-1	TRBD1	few	CASSRPKFRTGRNEKLFF	TGTGCCAGCAGCCGACCCAAGTTTCGGACAGGGAGGAATGAAAAACTGTTTTTT
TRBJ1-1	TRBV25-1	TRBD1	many	CASRLGGAATEAFF	TGTGCCAGCAGATTAGGGGGCGCGGCCACTGAAGCTTTCTTT
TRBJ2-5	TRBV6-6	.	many	CASSQGRAWIGKETQYF	TGTGCCAGCAGTCAGGGACGGGCCTGGATAGGGAAAGAGACCCAGTACTTC
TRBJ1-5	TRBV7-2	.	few	CASSPNGYQPQHF	TGTGCCAGCAGCCCAAACGGGTATCAGCCCCAGCATTTT
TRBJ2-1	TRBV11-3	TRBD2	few	CASSREGGSEQFF	TGTGCCAGCAGCCGGGAGGGCGGCAGTGAGCAGTTCTTC
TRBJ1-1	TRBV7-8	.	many	CASSLVGVGAFF	TGTGCCAGCAGCTTAGTTGGGGTAGGAGCTTTCTTT
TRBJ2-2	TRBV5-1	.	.	CASSLKGETGELFF	TGCGCCAGCAGCTTGAAGGGAGAGACCGGGGAGCTGTTTTTT
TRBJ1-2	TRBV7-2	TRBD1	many	CASSLVPPGQALRGYTF	TGTGCCAGCAGCTTAGTACCACCGGGACAGGCTCTAAGAGGCTACACCTTC
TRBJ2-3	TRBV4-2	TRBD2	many	CASSQDTSGTSTDTQYF	TGTGCCAGCAGCCAAGATACTAGCGGGACATCCACAGATACGCAGTATTTT
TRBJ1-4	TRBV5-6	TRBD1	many	CASSSQGGFNEKLFF	TGTGCCAGCAGCAGCCAAGGGGGCTTTAATGAAAAACTGTTTTTT
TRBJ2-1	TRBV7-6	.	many	CASSLDNEQFF	TGTGCCAGCAGCTTAGACAATGAGCAGTTCTTC
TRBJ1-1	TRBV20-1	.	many	CSARLGGGGTEAFF	TGCAGTGCTAGACTTGGGGGCGGAGGCACTGAAGCTTTCTTT
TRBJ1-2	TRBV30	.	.	CAWAQGNYGYTF	TGTGCCTGGGCCCAGGGGAACTATGGCTACACCTTC
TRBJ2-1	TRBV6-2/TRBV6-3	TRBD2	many	CASRDTSGGPNEQFF	TGTGCCAGCAGGGATACTAGCGGGGGGCCCAATGAGCAGTTCTTC
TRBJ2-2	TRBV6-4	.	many	CASSVGKGSGELFF	TGTGCCAGCAGTGTTGGGAAGGGCAGCGGGGAGCTGTTTTTT
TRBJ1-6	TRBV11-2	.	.	CASGNGAYNSPLHF	TGTGCCAGCGGCAACGGGGCCTATAATTCACCCCTCCACTTT
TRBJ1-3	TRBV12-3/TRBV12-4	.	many	CASRLDLGQIGNTIYF	TGTGCCAGCAGACTCGACCTTGGACAAATTGGAAACACCATATATTTT
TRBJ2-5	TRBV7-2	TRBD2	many	CASSIQPQLAGGQETQYF	TGTGCCAGCAGCATACAACCCCAACTAGCGGGGGGCCAAGAGACCCAGTACTTC
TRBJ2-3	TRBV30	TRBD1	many	CAWSAGTGITDTQYF	TGTGCCTGGAGTGCCGGGACAGGGATCACAGATACGCAGTATTTT
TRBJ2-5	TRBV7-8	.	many	CGEGTQYF	TGTGGCGAGGGGACCCAGTACTTC
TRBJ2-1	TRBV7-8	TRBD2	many	CASTESWGRDEQFF	TGTGCCAGCACCGAATCATGGGGGAGGGATGAGCAGTTCTTC
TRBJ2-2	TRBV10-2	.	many	CASRVEGNTGELFF	TGCGCCAGCAGAGTCGAGGGAAACACCGGGGAGCTGTTTTTT
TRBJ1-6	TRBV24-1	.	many	CATSRWAGSPLHF	TGTGCCACCAGTAGGTGGGCCGGCTCACCCCTCCACTTT
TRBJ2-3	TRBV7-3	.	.	CASSPWAGSTDTQYF	TGTGCCAGCAGCCCATGGGCGGGGAGCACAGATACGCAGTATTTT
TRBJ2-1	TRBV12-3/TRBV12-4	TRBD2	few	CASSQTGLAGGNEQFF	TGTGCCAGCAGTCAGACGGGACTAGCGGGGGGGAACGAGCAGTTCTTC
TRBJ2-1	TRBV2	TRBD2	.	CASTIPGLASNEQFF	TGTGCCAGCACTATACCGGGACTAGCCAGCAATGAGCAGTTCTTC
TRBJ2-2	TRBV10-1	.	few	CASSAGANTGELFF	TGCGCCAGCAGTGCGGGGGCTAACACCGGGGAGCTGTTTTTT
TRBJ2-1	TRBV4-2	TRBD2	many	CASSQASGGADEQFF	TGTGCCAGCAGCCAAGCTAGCGGGGGGGCCGATGAGCAGTTCTTC
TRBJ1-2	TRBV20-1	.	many	CSAQSGYSIYGYTF	TGCAGTGCTCAGAGTGGGTATTCCATCTATGGCTACACCTTC
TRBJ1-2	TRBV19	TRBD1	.	CASSIEGQVINYGYTF	TGTGCCAGTAGTATAGAAGGACAGGTCATTAACTATGGCTACACCTTC
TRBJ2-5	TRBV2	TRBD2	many	CASKGWLAGGQETQYF	TGTGCCAGCAAGGGGTGGCTAGCGGGGGGCCAAGAGACCCAGTACTTC
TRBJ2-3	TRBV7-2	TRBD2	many	CASSSQAGATDTQYF	TGTGCCAGCAGCTCCCAAGCGGGGGCCACAGATACGCAGTATTTT
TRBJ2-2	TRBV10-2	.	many	CASSTGTGELFF	TGCGCCAGCAGTACAGGAACCGGGGAGCTGTTTTTT
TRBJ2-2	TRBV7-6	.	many	CASSLAWGAGELFF	TGTGCCAGCAGCTTAGCGTGGGGTGCCGGGGAGCTGTTTTTT
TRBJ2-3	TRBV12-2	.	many	CASRLDLAGDLDTQYF	TGTGCAAGTCGCTTAGACCTAGCGGGGGATCTAGATACGCAGTATTTT
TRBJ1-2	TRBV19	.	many	CASTTSKRYGYTF	TGTGCCAGTACTACCTCAAAACGCTATGGCTACACCTTC
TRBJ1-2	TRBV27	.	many	CASSPRPSSYGYTF	TGTGCCAGCAGTCCGAGGCCTAGTTCCTATGGCTACACCTTC
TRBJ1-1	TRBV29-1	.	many	CSVAGRAGTEAFF	TGCAGCGTTGCGGGCAGGGCGGGCACTGAAGCTTTCTTT
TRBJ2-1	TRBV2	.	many	CASGQLNEQFF	TGTGCCAGTGGACAGCTCAATGAGCAGTTCTTC
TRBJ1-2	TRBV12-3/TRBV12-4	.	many	CASSFKGQRDGYTF	TGTGCCAGCAGTTTCAAGGGTCAGCGAGACGGCTACACCTTC
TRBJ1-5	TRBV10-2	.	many	CASSDGVSNQPQHF	TGCGCCAGCAGTGACGGGGTTAGCAATCAGCCCCAGCATTTT
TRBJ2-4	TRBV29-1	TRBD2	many	CSVSSGGPIHIQYF	TGCAGCGTCTCTAGCGGGGGGCCGATCCACATTCAGTACTTC
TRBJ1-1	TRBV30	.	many	CAWVMTGGTEAFF	TGTGCCTGGGTAATGACCGGCGGAACTGAAGCTTTCTTT
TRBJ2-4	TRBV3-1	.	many	CASSREYGNIQYF	TGTGCCAGCAGTCGCGAATACGGGAACATTCAGTACTTC